The T cell receptor beta chain under discussion was sequenced for a study of blood T cell repertoires in COVID-19. Generated by immunoSEQ multiplex PCR, the TCRdb table keeps only in-frame clones and is missing some. This sample has hundreds of thousands of clones, with approximately 87% found just once. This clone was counted only a few times. J gave up 3 bases and V 1 base, and 13 bases lay outside the gene matches. The CDR3 has 18 residues. Germline V lookup: CDR1 MGHRA, CDR2 YSYEKL. The chain employs TRBV4-1 and TRBJ2-7; TRBD1 agrees at 9 bases. The sequencing sample was made of PBMCs or T cells enriched from blood (not recorded which). This receptor was identified in a woman aged 50 to 60 who had recovered from COVID-19. The CDR3 bases are TGCGCCAGCAGCCAAGGGGGACAGGGTGATTATGGGAGCTACGAGCAGTACTTC. Protein: CASSQGGQGDYGSYEQYF.